The sequence of this T cell receptor beta chain was determined in a study of T cell changes during pregnancy in multiple sclerosis (dated by TCRdb to about 2019). General notes on the study: The study looked at changes in the T cell repertoire across pregnancy in women with multiple sclerosis.

The method was the immunoSEQ multiplex PCR assay. The table comes from immuneACCESS by way of TCRdb, which keeps in-frame sequences with V and J called. Part of the clones is missing from these tables; in studies checked, under half for an unresolved V gene and the rest for unknown reasons. The sample includes around 95,000 clones, with roughly 94% observed a single time. More than 2% of the sample goes to the ten largest clones. A remark on this clone: Its binding antigen is unknown. The input lacks base qualities; no much larger clone sits a single base away.

This TCR came from a female donor in good health, enrolled as a control in a pregnancy study. Sequencing was performed on peripheral blood, taken after pregnancy.

The DNA reads TGTGCCAGCATCCTTTGGAGGGGGGGCAATGAGCAGTTCTTC. The translation is CASILWRGGNEQFF. Rearrangement joined TRBV5-6 to TRBJ2-1, and possibly TRBD2, on 7 matching bases. The CDR3 runs 14 residues from the cysteine to the phenylalanine. CDR3 DNA only is kept here, 42 bases in frame from base 1. The germline V gene provides CDR1 SGHDT and CDR2 YYEEEE. Deletion took 6 bases off V and 6 bases off J, with a span of 16 bases between the germline ends. The reference TRBV5-6 and TRBJ2-1 proteins fill in what lies around the CDR3, so the full variable domain reads DAGVTQSPTHLIKTRGQQVTLRCSPKSGHDTVSWYQQALGQGPQFIFQYYEEEERQRGNFPDRFSGHQFPNYSSELNVNALLLGDSALYLCASILWRGGNEQFFGPGTRLTVL.